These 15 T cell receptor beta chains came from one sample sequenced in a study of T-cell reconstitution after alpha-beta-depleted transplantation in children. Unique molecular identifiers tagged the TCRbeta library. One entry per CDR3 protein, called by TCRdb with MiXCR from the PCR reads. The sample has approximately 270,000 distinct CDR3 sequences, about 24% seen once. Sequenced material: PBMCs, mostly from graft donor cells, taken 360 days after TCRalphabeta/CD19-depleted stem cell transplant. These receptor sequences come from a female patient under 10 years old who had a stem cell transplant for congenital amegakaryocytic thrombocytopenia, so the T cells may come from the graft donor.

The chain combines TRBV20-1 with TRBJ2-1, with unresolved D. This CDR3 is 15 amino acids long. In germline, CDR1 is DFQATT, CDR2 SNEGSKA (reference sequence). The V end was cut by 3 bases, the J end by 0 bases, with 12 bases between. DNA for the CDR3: TGCAGTGCTAGTGCCTACCCCAGCTCCTACAATGAGCAGTTCTTC. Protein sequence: CSASAYPSSYNEQFF.

This chain's CDR3 is CASENGTSYEQYF. The DNA for the CDR3 is TGTGCCAGCGAGAACGGGACGTCCTACGAGCAGTACTTC. The chain links TRBV28 to TRBJ2-7, with D perhaps being TRBD1 or TRBD2 (5 bases each). V gave up 8 bases and J gave up 1 base, with 12 bases separating them. Germline CDR1 reads MDHEN; CDR2 reads SYDVKM. The CDR3 is made up of 13 amino acids.

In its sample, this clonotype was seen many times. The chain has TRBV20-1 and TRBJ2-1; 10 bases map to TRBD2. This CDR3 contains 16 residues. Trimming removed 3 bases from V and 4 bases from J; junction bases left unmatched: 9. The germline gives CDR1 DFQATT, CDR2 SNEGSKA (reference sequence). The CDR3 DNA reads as TGCAGTGCTAGTGGGGATAGCGGGGGGAGGTACAATGAGCAGTTCTTC. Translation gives CSASGDSGGRYNEQFF.

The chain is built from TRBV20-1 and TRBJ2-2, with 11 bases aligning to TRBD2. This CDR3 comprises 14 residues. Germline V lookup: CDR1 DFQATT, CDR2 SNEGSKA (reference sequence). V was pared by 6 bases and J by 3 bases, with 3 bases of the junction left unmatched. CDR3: CSAELAGDTGELFF. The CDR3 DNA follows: TGCAGTGCCGAACTAGCGGGAGACACCGGGGAGCTGTTTTTT.

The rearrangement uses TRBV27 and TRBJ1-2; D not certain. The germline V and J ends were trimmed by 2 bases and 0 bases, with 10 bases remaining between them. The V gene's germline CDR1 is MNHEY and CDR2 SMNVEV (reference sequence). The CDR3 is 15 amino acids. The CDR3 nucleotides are TGTGCCAGCAGTTTACGGCCTCAATCTAACTATGGCTACACCTTC. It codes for CASSLRPQSNYGYTF.

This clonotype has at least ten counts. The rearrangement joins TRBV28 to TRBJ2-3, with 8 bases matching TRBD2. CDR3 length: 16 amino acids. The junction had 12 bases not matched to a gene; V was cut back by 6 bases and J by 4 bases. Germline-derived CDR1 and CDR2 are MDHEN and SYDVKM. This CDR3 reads CASRPQPGAGADTQYF. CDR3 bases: TGTGCCAGCAGACCTCAACCAGGAGCGGGGGCAGATACGCAGTATTTT.

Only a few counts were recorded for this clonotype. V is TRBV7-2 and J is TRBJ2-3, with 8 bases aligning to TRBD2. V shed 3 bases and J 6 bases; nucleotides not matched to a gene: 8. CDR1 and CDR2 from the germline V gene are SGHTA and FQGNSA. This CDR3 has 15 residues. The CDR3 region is CASSFRTGGADTQYF. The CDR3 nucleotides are TGTGCCAGCAGCTTTAGGACGGGAGGGGCTGATACGCAGTATTTT.

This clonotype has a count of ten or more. The DNA for the CDR3 is TGTGCCAGCAGTTTGGCGGGCGGCACTGAAGCTTTCTTT. This sequence encodes CASSLAGGTEAFF. V usage is TRBV12-3 or TRBV12-4 and J usage is TRBJ1-1; no definite D call. The V and J ends lost 3 bases and 4 bases respectively, with 9 bases between them. The CDR3 spans 13 residues.

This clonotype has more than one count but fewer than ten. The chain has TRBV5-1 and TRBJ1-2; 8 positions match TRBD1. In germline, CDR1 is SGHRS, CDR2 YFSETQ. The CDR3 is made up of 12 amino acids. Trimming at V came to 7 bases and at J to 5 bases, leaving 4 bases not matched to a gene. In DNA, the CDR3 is TGCGCCAGCGCCCAGGGGGCTTATGGCTACACCTTC. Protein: CASAQGAYGYTF.

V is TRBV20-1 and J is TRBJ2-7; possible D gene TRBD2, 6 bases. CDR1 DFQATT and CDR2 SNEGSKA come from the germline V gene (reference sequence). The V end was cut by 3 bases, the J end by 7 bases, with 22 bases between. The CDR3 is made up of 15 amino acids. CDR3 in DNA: TGCAGTGCTAGTTCTGTTTGGCGGGACGTCAGGGAGCAGTACTTC. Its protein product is CSASSVWRDVREQYF.

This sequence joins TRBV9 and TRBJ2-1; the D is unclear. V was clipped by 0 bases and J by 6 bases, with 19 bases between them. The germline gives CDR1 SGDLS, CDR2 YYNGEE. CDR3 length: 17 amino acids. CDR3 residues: CASSVGEWARSINEQFF. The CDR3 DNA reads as TGTGCCAGCAGCGTAGGGGAATGGGCTAGGAGTATCAATGAGCAGTTCTTC.

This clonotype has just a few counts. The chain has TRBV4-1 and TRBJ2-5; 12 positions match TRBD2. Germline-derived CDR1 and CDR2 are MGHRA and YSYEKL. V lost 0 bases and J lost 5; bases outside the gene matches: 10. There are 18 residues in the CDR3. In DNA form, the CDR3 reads TGCGCCAGCAGCCAAGAGCGAGGACTAGCGGGGAATCTTGAGACCCAGTACTTC. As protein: CASSQERGLAGNLETQYF.

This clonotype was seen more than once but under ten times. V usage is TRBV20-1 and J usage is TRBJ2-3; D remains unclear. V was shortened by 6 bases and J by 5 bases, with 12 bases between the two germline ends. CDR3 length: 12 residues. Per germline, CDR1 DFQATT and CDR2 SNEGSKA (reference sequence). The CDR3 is CSAVGYGDTQYF. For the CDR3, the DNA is TGCAGTGCCGTAGGGTACGGAGATACGCAGTATTTT.

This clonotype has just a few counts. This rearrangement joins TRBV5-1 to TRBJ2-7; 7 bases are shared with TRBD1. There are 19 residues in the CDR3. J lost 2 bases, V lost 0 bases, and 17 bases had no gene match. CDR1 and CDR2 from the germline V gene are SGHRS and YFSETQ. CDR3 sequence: CASSLGARTGLLTTYEQYF. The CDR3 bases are TGCGCCAGCAGCTTGGGCGCAAGGACAGGACTCCTAACAACCTACGAGCAGTACTTC.

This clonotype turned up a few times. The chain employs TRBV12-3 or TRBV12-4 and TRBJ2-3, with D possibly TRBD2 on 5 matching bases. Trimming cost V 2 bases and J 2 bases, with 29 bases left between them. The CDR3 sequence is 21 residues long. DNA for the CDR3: TGTGCCAGCAGTTTATTTTCGAGGGCGCTGACCATAGATTCGTCCACAGATACGCAGTATTTT. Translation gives CASSLFSRALTIDSSTDTQYF.